This T cell receptor (beta chain) was sequenced for a study of T cell responses to AZD1222 COVID-19 vaccine. The data were produced by immunoSEQ multiplex PCR, yet TCRdb's version contains in-frame clones alone and is incomplete. The sample includes around 150,000 clones. This CDR3 region has 13 residues. Germline assignment: CDR1 SGHTA and CDR2 FQGNSA. Trimming took off 0 bases at V and 5 bases at J, with 5 bases between the two ends. This sequence joins TRBV7-2 and TRBJ1-5; no definite D call. This sequence was found in an adult in good health. Sequencing was done on a sample of peripheral blood. The DNA of the CDR3 is TGTGCCAGCAGCTTAGCGGTGGATCAGCCCCAGCATTTT. This gives the protein CASSLAVDQPQHF.